This T cell receptor (beta chain) was recorded in a study of T cell responses to AZD1222 COVID-19 vaccine. Whole-study results and caveats: Only after the peak T cell response were repertoires sampled. Elevations in Spike-specific TCR breadth and depth followed administration of two AZD1222 doses.

In its sample, this clone was seen once. Its matching antigen is unknown. TCRdb's table, derived via immunoSEQ multiplex PCR, lists solely in-frame clones and lacks some. The sample records 90,000 to 150,000 clones, 87% being singletons. The sequence derives from an adult who received the AZD1222 COVID-19 vaccine. Sequences were derived from peripheral blood, sampled 28 days after the second AZD1222 dose.

CDR3 amino acids: CASSKDSNYGYTF. Written as DNA, the CDR3 is TGTGCCAGCAGCAAGGACAGCAACTATGGCTACACCTTC. This chain links TRBV7-9 with TRBJ1-2, with D tentatively TRBD1 (6 bases). Trimming took off 5 bases at V and 2 bases at J, with 9 bases between the two ends. Germline lookup yields CDR1 SEHNR and CDR2 FQNEAQ (reference sequence). This CDR3 is 13 amino acids long.